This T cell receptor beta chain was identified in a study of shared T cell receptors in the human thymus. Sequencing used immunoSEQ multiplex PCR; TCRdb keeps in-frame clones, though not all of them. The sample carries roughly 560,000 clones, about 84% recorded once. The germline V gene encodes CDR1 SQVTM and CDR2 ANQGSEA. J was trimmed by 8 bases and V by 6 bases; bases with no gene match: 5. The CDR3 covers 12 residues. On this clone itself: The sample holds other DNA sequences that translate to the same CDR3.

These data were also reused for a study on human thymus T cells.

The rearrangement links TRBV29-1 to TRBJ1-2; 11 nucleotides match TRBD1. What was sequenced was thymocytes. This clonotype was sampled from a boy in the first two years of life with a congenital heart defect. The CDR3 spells CSVPGQGGGYTF. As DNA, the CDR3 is TGCAGCGTGCCGGGACAGGGGGGAGGCTACACCTTC.